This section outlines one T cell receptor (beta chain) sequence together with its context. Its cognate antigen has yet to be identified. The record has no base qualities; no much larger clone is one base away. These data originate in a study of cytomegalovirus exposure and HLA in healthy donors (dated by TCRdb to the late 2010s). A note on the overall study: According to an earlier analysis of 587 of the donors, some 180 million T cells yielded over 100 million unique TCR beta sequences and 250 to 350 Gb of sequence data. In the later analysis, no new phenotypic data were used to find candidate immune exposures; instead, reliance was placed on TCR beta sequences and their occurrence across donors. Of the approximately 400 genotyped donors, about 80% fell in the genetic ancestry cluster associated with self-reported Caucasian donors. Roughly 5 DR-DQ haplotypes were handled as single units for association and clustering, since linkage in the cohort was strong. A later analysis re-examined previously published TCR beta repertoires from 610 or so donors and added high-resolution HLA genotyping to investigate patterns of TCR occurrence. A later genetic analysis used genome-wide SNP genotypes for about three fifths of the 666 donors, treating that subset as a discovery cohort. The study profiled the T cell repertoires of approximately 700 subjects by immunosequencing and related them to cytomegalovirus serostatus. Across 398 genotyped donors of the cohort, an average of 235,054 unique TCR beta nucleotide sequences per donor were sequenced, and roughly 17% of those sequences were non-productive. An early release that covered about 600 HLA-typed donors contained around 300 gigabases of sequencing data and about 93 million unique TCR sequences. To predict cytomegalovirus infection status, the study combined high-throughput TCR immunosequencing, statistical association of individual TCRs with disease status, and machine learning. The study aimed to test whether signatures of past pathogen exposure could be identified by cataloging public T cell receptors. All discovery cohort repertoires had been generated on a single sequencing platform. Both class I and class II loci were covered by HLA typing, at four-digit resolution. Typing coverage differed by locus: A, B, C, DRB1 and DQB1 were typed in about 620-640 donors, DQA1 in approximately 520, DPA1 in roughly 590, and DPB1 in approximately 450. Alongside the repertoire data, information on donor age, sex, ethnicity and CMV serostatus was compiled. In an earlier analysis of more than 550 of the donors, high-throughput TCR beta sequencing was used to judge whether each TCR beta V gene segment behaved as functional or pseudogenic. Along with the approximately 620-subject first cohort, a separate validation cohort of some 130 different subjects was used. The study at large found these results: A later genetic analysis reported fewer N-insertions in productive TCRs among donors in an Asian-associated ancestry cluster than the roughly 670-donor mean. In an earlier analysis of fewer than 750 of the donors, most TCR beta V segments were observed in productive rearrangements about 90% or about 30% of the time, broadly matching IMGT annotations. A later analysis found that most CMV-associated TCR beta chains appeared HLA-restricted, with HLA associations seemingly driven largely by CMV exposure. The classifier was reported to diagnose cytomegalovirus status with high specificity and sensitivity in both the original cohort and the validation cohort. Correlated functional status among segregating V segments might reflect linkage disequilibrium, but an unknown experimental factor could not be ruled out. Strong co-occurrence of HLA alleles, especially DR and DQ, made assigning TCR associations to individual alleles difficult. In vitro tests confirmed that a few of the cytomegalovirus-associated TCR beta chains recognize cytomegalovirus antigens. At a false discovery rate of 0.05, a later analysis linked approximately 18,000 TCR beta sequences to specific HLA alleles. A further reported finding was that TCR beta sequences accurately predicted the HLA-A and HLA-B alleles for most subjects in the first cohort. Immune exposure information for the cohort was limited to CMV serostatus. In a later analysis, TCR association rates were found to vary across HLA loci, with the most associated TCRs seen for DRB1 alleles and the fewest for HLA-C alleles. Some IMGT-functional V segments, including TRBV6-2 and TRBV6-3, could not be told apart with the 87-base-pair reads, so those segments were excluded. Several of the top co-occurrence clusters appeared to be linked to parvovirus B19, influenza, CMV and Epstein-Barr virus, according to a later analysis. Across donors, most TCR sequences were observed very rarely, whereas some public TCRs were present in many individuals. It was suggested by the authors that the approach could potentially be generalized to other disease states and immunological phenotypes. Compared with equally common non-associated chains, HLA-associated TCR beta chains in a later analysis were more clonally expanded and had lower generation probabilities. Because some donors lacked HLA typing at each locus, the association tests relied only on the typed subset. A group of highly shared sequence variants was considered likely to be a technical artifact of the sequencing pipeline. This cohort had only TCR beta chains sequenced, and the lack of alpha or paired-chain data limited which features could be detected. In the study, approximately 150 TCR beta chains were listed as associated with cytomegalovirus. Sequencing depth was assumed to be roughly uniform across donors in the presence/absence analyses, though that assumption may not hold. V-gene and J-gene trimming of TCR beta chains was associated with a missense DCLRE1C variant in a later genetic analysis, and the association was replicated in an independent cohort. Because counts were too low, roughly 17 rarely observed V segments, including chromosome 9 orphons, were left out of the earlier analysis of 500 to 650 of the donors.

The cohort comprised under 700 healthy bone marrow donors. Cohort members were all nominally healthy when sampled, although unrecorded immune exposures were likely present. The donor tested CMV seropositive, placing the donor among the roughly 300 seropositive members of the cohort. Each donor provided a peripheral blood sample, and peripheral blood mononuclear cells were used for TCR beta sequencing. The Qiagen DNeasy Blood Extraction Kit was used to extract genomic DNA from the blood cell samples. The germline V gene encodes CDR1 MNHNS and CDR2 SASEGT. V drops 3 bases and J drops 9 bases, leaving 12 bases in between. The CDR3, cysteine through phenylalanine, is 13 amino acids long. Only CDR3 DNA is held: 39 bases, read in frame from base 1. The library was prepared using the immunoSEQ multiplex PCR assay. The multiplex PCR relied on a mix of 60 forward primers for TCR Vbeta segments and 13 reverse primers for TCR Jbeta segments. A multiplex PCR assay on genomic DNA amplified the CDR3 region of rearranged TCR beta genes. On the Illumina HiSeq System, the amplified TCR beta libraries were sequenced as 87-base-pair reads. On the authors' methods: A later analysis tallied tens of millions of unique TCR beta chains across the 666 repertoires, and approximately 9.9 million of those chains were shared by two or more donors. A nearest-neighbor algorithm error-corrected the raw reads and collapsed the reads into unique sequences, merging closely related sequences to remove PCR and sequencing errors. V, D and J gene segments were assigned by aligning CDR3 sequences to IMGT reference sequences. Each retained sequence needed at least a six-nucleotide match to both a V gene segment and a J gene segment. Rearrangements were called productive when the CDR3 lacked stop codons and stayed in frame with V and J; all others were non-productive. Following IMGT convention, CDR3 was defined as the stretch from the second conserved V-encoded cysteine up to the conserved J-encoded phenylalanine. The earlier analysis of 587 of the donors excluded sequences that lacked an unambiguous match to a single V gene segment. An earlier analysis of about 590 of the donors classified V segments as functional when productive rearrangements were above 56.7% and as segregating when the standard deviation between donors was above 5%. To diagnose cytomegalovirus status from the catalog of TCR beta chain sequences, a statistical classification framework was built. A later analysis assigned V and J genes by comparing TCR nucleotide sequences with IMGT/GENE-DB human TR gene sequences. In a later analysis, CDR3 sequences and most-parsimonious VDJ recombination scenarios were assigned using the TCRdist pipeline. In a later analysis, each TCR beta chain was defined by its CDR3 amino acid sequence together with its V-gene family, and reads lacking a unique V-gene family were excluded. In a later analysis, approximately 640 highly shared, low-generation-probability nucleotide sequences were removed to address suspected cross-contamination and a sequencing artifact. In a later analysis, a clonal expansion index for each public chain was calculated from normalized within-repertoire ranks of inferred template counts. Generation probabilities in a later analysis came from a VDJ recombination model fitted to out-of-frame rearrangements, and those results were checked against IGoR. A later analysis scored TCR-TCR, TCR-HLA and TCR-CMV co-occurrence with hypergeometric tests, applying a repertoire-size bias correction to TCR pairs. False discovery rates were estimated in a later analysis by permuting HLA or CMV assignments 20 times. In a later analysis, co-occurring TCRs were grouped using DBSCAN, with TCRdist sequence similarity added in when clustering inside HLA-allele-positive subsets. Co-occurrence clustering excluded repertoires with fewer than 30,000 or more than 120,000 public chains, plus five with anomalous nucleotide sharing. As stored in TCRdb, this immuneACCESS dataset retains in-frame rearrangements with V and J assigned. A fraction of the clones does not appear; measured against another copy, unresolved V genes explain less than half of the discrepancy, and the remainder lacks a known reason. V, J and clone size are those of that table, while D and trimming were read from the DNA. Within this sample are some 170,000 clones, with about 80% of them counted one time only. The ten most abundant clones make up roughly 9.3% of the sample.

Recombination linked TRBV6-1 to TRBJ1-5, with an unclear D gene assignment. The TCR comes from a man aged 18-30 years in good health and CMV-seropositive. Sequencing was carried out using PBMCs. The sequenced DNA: TGTGCCAGCAGTGACCCGGGGAGCAGGCCCCAGCATTTT. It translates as CASSDPGSRPQHF.